This T cell receptor (beta chain) was captured by sequencing in a study of blood T cells in healthy people across ages. Study-level points and caveats: Compared with aged donors, long-lived donors showed fewer expanded clones, suggesting selection. As age increased, TCR beta diversity per million T cells fell in a roughly linear fashion. The unknown donor CMV status may have confounded expanded clonotype changes.

This clonotype was seen repeatedly, ten times or more. The antigen is unknown. This CDR3 is built from 14 residues. Trimming took 5 bases from V and 3 from J; bases not matched to a gene: 5. Germline V CDR1 and CDR2: SGHTA, FQGNSA. A J-beta primer mix and a sample-barcoded 5' primer were used in a second PCR of roughly 6 to 11 cycles. Every single cDNA molecule received a tag from a template-switch adaptor with 12 random nucleotides. A single record per CDR3 protein comes from TCRdb applying MiXCR to the 5' RACE reads. The table includes 600,000 or so distinct CDR3 sequences, approximately 30% detected once.

This clonotype originated in a woman older than 75 in good health. The chain carries TRBV7-2 and TRBJ2-7; TRBD1 aligns across 9 bases. Material for sequencing was blood. CDR3 in amino acids: CASSGRDRVYEQYF. CDR3 sequence (DNA): TGTGCCAGCAGCGGCCGGGACAGGGTCTACGAGCAGTACTTC.